This T cell receptor (beta chain) was captured by sequencing in a study of T cells in Graves' hyperthyroidism and ophthalmopathy. RNA transcripts gave rise to amplified TCR beta CDR3 regions. TCR CDR3 regions were first amplified by RT-PCR with HTBI primers. TCRdb re-called the multiplex PCR reads through MiXCR, storing one row per CDR3 protein. In the table there are fewer than 700,000 distinct CDR3 sequences, under 20% of which are singletons. The V and J ends lost 6 bases and 4 bases, in that order; junction bases with no gene match: 17. CDR3 length: 17 amino acids. The germline CDR1 and CDR2 sequences are MNHNS and SASEGT.

The sample consisted of blood. V usage is TRBV6-1 and J usage is TRBJ1-2, with TRBD1 identical over 7 bases. This sequence was found in a woman aged 25 to 39 with Graves' hyperthyroidism. CDR3 coding DNA: TGTGCCAGCAGACCAGGGGGGGTTTCGAGAAATACCTATGGCTACACCTTC. It encodes CASRPGGVSRNTYGYTF.